Listed here are 32 T cell receptor beta chains from one sample, sequenced in a study of cytomegalovirus exposure and HLA in healthy donors (dated by TCRdb to about 2017). Libraries came from the immunoSEQ multiplex PCR assay. For the multiplex PCR, a mixture combining 60 forward primers for TCR Vbeta segments and 13 reverse primers for TCR Jbeta segments was used. The immuneACCESS repertoire file appears here via TCRdb, limited to in-frame rearrangements. These files lack a portion of the clones; in checked studies, under half of the deficit traces to unresolved V genes, and the cause of the others is not known. This sample lists fewer than 200,000 clones; around four fifths were detected once. The leading ten clones occupy roughly 1.9% of the sample. The sample was PBMCs. Every receptor here comes from a female donor in good health and CMV-seronegative.

This clone was counted between two and nine times. CDR3 residues: CAWSVRWGVYGYTF. The CDR3 DNA reads as TGTGCCTGGAGTGTACGATGGGGAGTCTATGGCTACACCTTC. The chain carries TRBV30 and TRBJ1-2, with no clear D. This CDR3 is 14 amino acids long. V dropped 0 bases and J dropped 4 bases, with 12 bases sitting between them. CDR1 is GTSNPN and CDR2 is SVGIG in the germline V gene (reference sequence).

This clone was seen a few times. The chain carries TRBV14 and TRBJ2-2, with D perhaps matching TRBD1 (6 bases). Trimming cost V 0 bases and J 7 bases, with 9 bases left between them. The CDR3 is 14 amino acids. Per the germline V gene, CDR1 is SGHDN and CDR2 is FVKESK. The CDR3 DNA follows: TGTGCCAGCAGCCAAGATGGCAGGGGCGGGGAGCTGTTTTTT. This sequence encodes CASSQDGRGGELFF.

The chain carries TRBV30 and TRBJ2-5; 9 positions match TRBD2. The germline gives CDR1 GTSNPN, CDR2 SVGIG (reference sequence). With 4 bases clipped from V and 5 bases from J, the junction kept 11 bases outside the gene matches. There are 15 residues in the CDR3. CDR3 in DNA: TGTGCCTGGACCGCTGGGCGGGGGGGCCGGGAGACCCAGTACTTC. The encoded protein is CAWTAGRGGRETQYF.

The chain's CDR3 is CASSAGLAEYTGELFF. The CDR3, as DNA: TGTGCCAGCAGCGCAGGACTAGCGGAATACACCGGGGAGCTGTTTTTT. The chain couples TRBV9 to TRBJ2-2, with 10 bases matching TRBD2. This CDR3 is built from 16 residues. V was pared by 3 bases and J by 3 bases, with 5 bases of the junction left unmatched. Germline V gene data show CDR1 as SGDLS and CDR2 as YYNGEE.

Notes on this clone: Compared with germline, one end of the junction differs, possibly owing to a read error. The V call is TRBV9, the J call TRBJ2-1, with D possibly TRBD2 on 5 matching bases. CDR3 length: 13 residues. Germline assignment: CDR1 SGDLS and CDR2 YYNGEE. CDR3 bases: TGTGCCAGCAGCGTAGTAGACTACGATGAGCAGTTCTTC. The encoded protein is CASSVVDYDEQFF.

The genes are TRBV4-1 and TRBJ2-1; 7 bases are shared with TRBD2. J lost 4 bases, V lost 0 bases, and 9 bases had no gene match. Germline V gene lookup returns CDR1 MGHRA and CDR2 YSYEKL. This CDR3 comprises 17 residues. Here the CDR3 DNA reads TGCGCCAGCAGCCAAGAGGGGGGGATGGTACTGTACAATGAGCAGTTCTTC. It is translated as CASSQEGGMVLYNEQFF.

This clone was seen just once. The genes are TRBV6-5 and TRBJ2-7; D perhaps matches TRBD2 (5 bases). CDR1 and CDR2 from the germline V gene are MNHEY and SVGAGI. Trimming pared 4 bases from V and 6 bases from J, leaving 10 bases between. This CDR3 has 12 residues. CDR3 nucleotide sequence: TGTGCCAGCAGTTCCCGGGAACGCGAGCAGTACTTC. Residues: CASSSREREQYF.

The sample holds a few counts of this clone. The chain employs TRBV5-1 and TRBJ2-3, with D possibly TRBD1 on 6 matching bases. Trimming pared 5 bases from V and 2 bases from J, leaving 15 bases between. This CDR3 contains 15 residues. Germline assignment: CDR1 SGHRS and CDR2 YFSETQ. The CDR3 protein is CASSSYRTVTDTQYF. For the CDR3, the DNA is TGCGCCAGCAGTTCCTACCGGACAGTCACAGATACGCAGTATTTT.

This clone was picked up one time. This chain links TRBV5-1 with TRBJ2-5; D not resolved. The germline V and J ends were trimmed by 0 bases and 5 bases, with 5 bases remaining between them. Germline CDR1 is SGHRS and CDR2 is YFSETQ. The CDR3 has 12 amino acids. In nucleotides, the CDR3 is TGCGCCAGCAGCTTGGCCGAGGAGACCCAGTACTTC. This codes for CASSLAEETQYF.

The chain carries TRBV5-8 and TRBJ1-1; the D is unclear. The CDR3 length is 14 residues. With 4 bases removed from V and 1 base from J, the gap between germline ends came to 11 bases. CDR1 is SGHTS and CDR2 is YDEGEE in the germline V gene. CDR3 nucleotides: TGTGCCAGCAGCCATTTTTTACAGAACACTGAAGCTTTCTTT. Protein: CASSHFLQNTEAFF.

The chain links TRBV27 to TRBJ1-5, with 7 bases lining up with TRBD1. This CDR3 has 14 amino acids. Trimming cost V 6 bases and J 7 bases; bases outside gene matches: 9. Per the germline V gene, CDR1 is MNHEY and CDR2 is SMNVEV (reference sequence). Here the CDR3 reads CASSVDRVQQPQHF. Here the CDR3 DNA reads TGTGCCAGCAGCGTCGACAGGGTCCAACAGCCCCAGCATTTT.

The chain has TRBV5-1 and TRBJ1-1, with 8 bases aligning to TRBD1. Looked up from germline, CDR1 is SGHRS and CDR2 is YFSETQ. With 4 bases clipped from V and 4 bases from J, the junction kept 9 bases outside the gene matches. The CDR3 contains 15 residues. CDR3 coding DNA: TGCGCCAGCAGCCGGACAGGGACACCAAGCACTGAAGCTTTCTTT. Amino acids: CASSRTGTPSTEAFF.

The rearrangement links TRBV6-6 to TRBJ2-2; the D gene is possibly TRBD2 (5 bases). The CDR3 loop spans 15 amino acids. CDR1 and CDR2 from the germline V gene are MNHNY and SVGAGI (reference sequence). The V and J ends lost 6 bases and 1 base respectively, with 12 bases between them. CDR3 sequence reads: CASRPPDLNTGELFF. CDR3 coding DNA: TGTGCCAGCAGACCACCGGACTTGAACACCGGGGAGCTGTTTTTT.

The V call is TRBV9, the J call TRBJ2-7; 9 bases map to TRBD1. The CDR3 length is 14 residues. Looked up from germline, CDR1 is SGDLS and CDR2 is YYNGEE. V was clipped by 3 bases and J by 5 bases; unmatched bases: 6. In nucleotides, the CDR3 is TGTGCCAGCAGCGAGCGACAGGGGGGGGACGAGCAGTACTTC. Translated, it gives CASSERQGGDEQYF. The full variable domain, completed using reference TRBV9 and TRBJ2-7, is DSGVTQTPKHLITATGQRVTLRCSPRSGDLSVYWYQQSLDQGLQFLIQYYNGEERAKGNILERFSAQQFPDLHSELNLSSLELGDSALYFCASSERQGGDEQYFGPGTRLTVT.

This chain uses TRBV4-2 with TRBJ1-4; TRBD1 is a possible D gene (5 bases). Trimming removed 1 base from V and 0 bases from J, with 12 bases in between. The CDR3 is 17 residues long. Germline V gene sequence: CDR1 LGHNA, CDR2 YNFKEQ. DNA of the CDR3: TGTGCCAGCAGCCAAGTAGGACCACAGGCAACTAATGAAAAACTGTTTTTT. Amino acid sequence: CASSQVGPQATNEKLFF.

The genes are TRBV20-1 and TRBJ1-2; no clear D gene. Looked up from germline, CDR1 is DFQATT and CDR2 is SNEGSKA (reference sequence). CDR3 length equals 11 residues. Trimming stripped 3 bases from V and 4 bases from J, with 6 bases between. Written as DNA, the CDR3 is TGCAGTGCTAGGCAGATCTATGGCTACACCTTC. Translating gives CSARQIYGYTF.

The V call is TRBV6-1, the J call TRBJ1-6; perhaps TRBD1 as D (6 bases). V lost 8 bases and J lost 5, with 7 bases in between. Germline V gene sequence: CDR1 MNHNS, CDR2 SASEGT. The CDR3 runs to 12 residues. CDR3 in DNA: TGTGCCAGCCACAGGGATAATTCACCCCTCCACTTT. Protein: CASHRDNSPLHF.

This clone was counted only a few times. The J gene is TRBJ1-1, the V gene TRBV2, with 8 bases that match TRBD1. Germline CDR1 SNHLY, CDR2 FYNNEI. The length of the CDR3 is 15 residues. The J segment lost 1 base and the V segment lost 5 bases, leaving 6 bases of the junction unmatched. The CDR3 region has the DNA TGTGCCAGCAGTCAATTCGGACAGGGGAACACTGAAGCTTTCTTT. This gives the protein CASSQFGQGNTEAFF.

The gene calls are TRBV27 and TRBJ1-1; TRBD1 matches at 7 bases. The CDR3 totals 14 residues. The junction had 9 bases not matched to a gene; V was cut back by 5 bases and J by 6 bases. Per the germline V gene, CDR1 is MNHEY and CDR2 is SMNVEV (reference sequence). CDR3 sequence: CASSLQGGLAEAFF. CDR3 coding DNA: TGTGCCAGCAGTCTCCAGGGGGGTCTAGCTGAAGCTTTCTTT.

For this clone: At one of its ends the junction is not consistent with the germline gene, which may arise from a read error. The V and J genes are TRBV9 and TRBJ2-3; 9 bases line up with TRBD1. The CDR3 totals 21 residues. Germline V gives CDR1 SGDLS, CDR2 YYNGEE. The CDR3 loop is CASSAAPGIVGTGLVGDTQYF. The DNA of the CDR3 is TGTGCTAGCAGCGCCGCACCAGGAATTGTGGGGACAGGGTTGGTTGGAGATACGCAGTATTTT.

This chain uses TRBV6-1 with TRBJ2-3, with TRBD2 matching over 7 bases. V dropped 4 bases and J dropped 1; count of bases not matched to a gene: 2. The germline V gene has CDR1 MNHNS and CDR2 SASEGT. The CDR3 consists of 14 residues. As DNA, the CDR3 is TGTGCCAGCAGTGGTGCGGGAGGCACAGATACGCAGTATTTT. This gives the protein CASSGAGGTDTQYF.

This chain links TRBV19 with TRBJ2-1; 8 bases are a match to TRBD2. Germline CDR1 LNHDA, CDR2 SQIVND (reference sequence). There are 14 residues in the CDR3. The junction had 9 bases not matched to a gene; V was cut back by 8 bases and J by 6 bases. In nucleotides, the CDR3 is TGTGCCAGTTCCCCTTACAGCGGGGGCAATGAGCAGTTCTTC. Protein sequence: CASSPYSGGNEQFF. The variable domain in full, with the rest retrieved from reference TRBV19 and TRBJ2-1, is DGGITQSPKYLFRKEGQNVTLSCEQNLNHDAMYWYRQDPGQGLRLIYYSQIVNDFQKGDIAEGYSVSREKKESFPLTVTSAQKNPTAFYLCASSPYSGGNEQFFGPGTRLTVL.

This CDR3 reads CASSSQGGSYNEQFF. CDR3 nucleotides: TGTGCCAGCAGCTCACAGGGGGGCTCCTACAATGAGCAGTTCTTC. The chain has TRBV9 and TRBJ2-1, with 8 bases identical to TRBD1. CDR1 is SGDLS and CDR2 is YYNGEE in the germline V gene. Trimming at V came to 4 bases and at J to 0 bases, leaving 3 bases not matched to a gene. The CDR3 is 15 amino acids.

The CDR3 reads CASSPHTDTQYF. In DNA, the CDR3 is TGTGCCAGCAGCCCCCACACAGATACGCAGTATTTT. The gene calls are TRBV7-8 and TRBJ2-3; D not resolved. Germline CDR1 and CDR2: SGHVS and FQNEAQ. The CDR3 has 12 amino acids. V shed 5 bases and J shed 2 bases, with 5 bases lying between them.

The rearrangement links TRBV6-5 to TRBJ2-7, with no clear D. The CDR3 has 14 residues. Per the germline V gene, CDR1 is MNHEY and CDR2 is SVGAGI. Trimming took 2 bases from V and 5 from J, leaving 13 bases between them. CDR3 DNA: TGTGCCAGCAGTTACCGATCCACTGGTCACGAGCAGTACTTC. This encodes CASSYRSTGHEQYF.

The chain carries TRBV9 and TRBJ2-3, with 12 bases aligning to TRBD2. CDR3 length: 16 amino acids. The germline V gene encodes CDR1 SGDLS and CDR2 YYNGEE. Trimming took 3 bases from V and 2 from J; bases not matched to a gene: 4. CDR3 region: CASSEGTSGFTDTQYF. DNA for the CDR3: TGTGCCAGCAGCGAGGGGACTAGCGGGTTCACAGATACGCAGTATTTT. The whole variable domain, filled in from reference TRBV9 and TRBJ2-3, reads DSGVTQTPKHLITATGQRVTLRCSPRSGDLSVYWYQQSLDQGLQFLIQYYNGEERAKGNILERFSAQQFPDLHSELNLSSLELGDSALYFCASSEGTSGFTDTQYFGPGTRLTVL.

The chain combines TRBV30 with TRBJ1-5; TRBD1 might be the D (6 bases). Germline loops: CDR1 GTSNPN, CDR2 SVGIG (reference sequence). V lost 5 bases, J lost 4 bases, and 12 bases lay in between. This CDR3 has 13 residues. This CDR3 is CAWGLRGNQPQHF. The CDR3 bases are TGTGCCTGGGGTCTGAGGGGGAATCAGCCCCAGCATTTT.

The chain has TRBV5-1 and TRBJ2-1; 11 nucleotides line up with TRBD1. Germline V gives CDR1 SGHRS, CDR2 YFSETQ. This CDR3 comprises 16 residues. V dropped 4 bases and J dropped 9; count of bases not matched to a gene: 12. CDR3 coding DNA: TGCGCCAGCAGCGCCTTACCGGGACAGGGGGAGGGTGAGCAGTTCTTC. Amino acids: CASSALPGQGEGEQFF.

The chain is built from TRBV5-4 and TRBJ2-5, with 9 bases aligning to TRBD1. Germline V gene lookup returns CDR1 SGHNT and CDR2 YYREEE (reference sequence). This CDR3 comprises 15 residues. V was pared by 4 bases and J by 0 bases, with 4 bases of the junction left unmatched. The CDR3 sequence is CASSRDRAYQETQYF. CDR3 nucleotide sequence: TGTGCCAGCAGCCGGGACAGGGCCTACCAAGAGACCCAGTACTTC.

Notes on this clone: Sequence at one end of the junction differs from germline and may be a read error. This chain connects TRBV9 to TRBJ2-2, with a tentative D call TRBD2 (6 bases). Germline CDR1 reads SGDLS; CDR2 reads YYNGEE. The CDR3 consists of 14 residues. The CDR3 DNA sequence: TGTGCCAACAGCGTAGTGGGGGAGGCCGGGGAGCTGTTTTTT. This encodes CANSVVGEAGELFF.

The gene calls are TRBV5-1 and TRBJ2-3; 7 bases are shared with TRBD2. The V segment lost 4 bases and the J segment 2 bases; nucleotides outside the gene matches: 7. CDR1 is SGHRS and CDR2 is YFSETQ in the germline V gene. This CDR3 comprises 15 residues. The CDR3 sequence is CASSAGDYPTDTQYF. CDR3 coding DNA: TGCGCCAGCAGCGCGGGGGACTATCCCACAGATACGCAGTATTTT.

This clone has a handful of counts. The V and J genes are TRBV19 and TRBJ1-1; a possible D gene is TRBD1 (5 bases). In germline, CDR1 is LNHDA, CDR2 SQIVND (reference sequence). This CDR3 is 14 amino acids long. The V end lost 5 bases, the J end lost 4 bases, and 14 bases lay between the germline ends. The CDR3 region is CASSAAPGGTEAFF. CDR3 nucleotide sequence: TGTGCCAGTAGTGCAGCCCCGGGGGGCACTGAAGCTTTCTTT.